This entry lists 26 T cell receptor beta chains sequenced from one sample in a study of identical twins. TCRdb reprocessed the 5' RACE reads with MiXCR, giving one entry per CDR3 protein. The table lists some 560,000 distinct CDR3 sequences, 7.5% to 10% of them singletons. Separately, the same data were catalogued under a study of yellow fever vaccine responses in identical twins.

Sequences were obtained from PBMCs. These TCRs come from a young woman in good health.

V is TRBV7-9 and J is TRBJ2-1, with a weak D call TRBD2 (5 bases). The CDR3 spans 14 residues. V was pared by 4 bases and J by 7 bases, with 14 bases between. Germline loops: CDR1 SEHNR, CDR2 FQNEAQ (reference sequence). The CDR3: CASSYFAGWNEQFF. CDR3 DNA sequence: TGTGCCAGCAGCTACTTTGCGGGTTGGAATGAGCAGTTCTTC.

The DNA for the CDR3 is TGCAGTGCTAGAGAGCCGACAGGGGGCACCGGGGAGCTGTTTTTT. It codes for CSAREPTGGTGELFF. J is TRBJ2-2 and V is TRBV20-1; 9 nucleotides match TRBD1. CDR1 and CDR2 from the germline V gene are DFQATT and SNEGSKA (reference sequence). V lost 0 bases, J lost 4 bases, and 3 bases stayed unmatched. This CDR3 is 15 amino acids long.

The V call is TRBV5-1, the J call TRBJ2-1; 14 nucleotides match TRBD2. Trimming removed 0 bases from V and 5 bases from J; junction bases left unmatched: 7. Germline V CDR1 and CDR2: SGHRS, YFSETQ. CDR3 length equals 18 residues. The CDR3 sequence is CASSLAQGLAGVDNEQFF. The CDR3 bases are TGCGCCAGCAGCTTGGCTCAGGGACTAGCGGGGGTCGACAATGAGCAGTTCTTC.

This clonotype was counted ten times or more. The rearrangement uses TRBV15 and TRBJ2-1; D is perhaps TRBD1 or TRBD2 (5 bases each). The CDR3 has 16 residues. With 0 bases removed from V and 3 bases from J, the gap between germline ends came to 12 bases. The V gene's germline CDR1 is LNHNV and CDR2 YYDKDF (reference sequence). CDR3 DNA: TGTGCCACCAGCAGAGATCTGGGGGTTATCTACAATGAGCAGTTCTTC. This translates into CATSRDLGVIYNEQFF.

The chain joins TRBV12-3 or TRBV12-4 to TRBJ2-3; 8 bases map to TRBD2. The CDR3 is made up of 15 amino acids. Germline trimming cut 6 bases from V and 5 bases from J; bases unmatched to any gene: 10. CDR3 sequence: CASSLIAGSVDTQYF. CDR3 bases: TGTGCCAGCAGCCTAATAGCGGGGAGTGTAGATACGCAGTATTTT.

The rearrangement joins TRBV5-1 to TRBJ2-7, with TRBD1 matching over 8 bases. The CDR3 is 13 amino acids. Germline lookup yields CDR1 SGHRS and CDR2 YFSETQ. Trimming removed 6 bases from V and 6 bases from J; junction bases left unmatched: 8. CDR3 DNA sequence: TGCGCCAGCAAGGGACAGGCGTCGGTCGAGCAGTACTTC. Protein: CASKGQASVEQYF.

The chain has TRBV5-1 and TRBJ2-3; 7 nucleotides match TRBD2. V dropped 3 bases and J dropped 4; count of bases not matched to a gene: 17. CDR3 size: 18 residues. The germline V gene has CDR1 SGHRS and CDR2 YFSETQ. The CDR3 sequence is CASSSPFGGGSSADTQYF. The DNA for the CDR3 is TGCGCCAGCAGCTCACCTTTTGGGGGAGGGAGCTCCGCAGATACGCAGTATTTT.

This clonotype was detected a few times. V and J are TRBV10-3 and TRBJ2-1; 12 bases fit TRBD1. The J segment lost 3 bases and the V segment lost 6 bases, leaving 15 bases of the junction unmatched. Per the germline V gene, CDR1 is ENHRY and CDR2 is SYGVKD. The CDR3 is 19 amino acids. The CDR3 sequence: CAIRGTGGISGSIYNEQFF. In DNA form, the CDR3 reads TGTGCCATCAGGGGGACAGGGGGCATCAGCGGCAGTATCTACAATGAGCAGTTCTTC.

There are many counts of this clonotype. This sequence joins TRBV7-9 and TRBJ2-1, with unresolved D. The CDR3 contains 11 residues. The V gene's germline CDR1 is SEHNR and CDR2 FQNEAQ (reference sequence). V lost 5 bases and J 10 bases, leaving 9 bases between the germline ends. CDR3 DNA: TGTGCCAGCAGCATTTTGACAGAGCAGTTCTTC. Encoded protein: CASSILTEQFF.

The table lists this clonotype with many counts. For the CDR3, the DNA is TGCAGTGCTAGAGAACGGGAGGGCCGCACCGGGGAGCTGTTTTTT. Amino acids: CSAREREGRTGELFF. V is TRBV20-1 and J is TRBJ2-2, with TRBD2 identical over 8 bases. The CDR3 length is 15 residues. V was pared by 0 bases and J by 4 bases, with 4 bases of the junction left unmatched. Germline CDR1 reads DFQATT; CDR2 reads SNEGSKA (reference sequence).

This clonotype was observed at least ten times. The chain links TRBV9 to TRBJ1-1; D gene ambiguous. The CDR3 runs to 15 residues. The germline V gene has CDR1 SGDLS and CDR2 YYNGEE. V lost 0 bases, J lost 4 bases, and 13 bases lay in between. The CDR3 loop is CASSVGLDEGTEAFF. CDR3 DNA sequence: TGTGCCAGCAGCGTAGGTCTTGATGAGGGCACTGAAGCTTTCTTT.

The chain carries TRBV9 and TRBJ2-3; 12 bases align to TRBD1. In germline, CDR1 is SGDLS, CDR2 YYNGEE. J gave up 4 bases and V 3 bases, and 6 bases lay outside the gene matches. CDR3 size: 16 residues. Here the CDR3 DNA reads TGTGCCAGCAGCGCCCGGGACAGGGGGCCTGCAGATACGCAGTATTTT. Translated, it gives CASSARDRGPADTQYF.

This clonotype was detected ten times or more. The rearrangement links TRBV4-2 to TRBJ2-2; D may match TRBD1 or TRBD2 (5 bases each). Trimming removed 7 bases from V and 4 bases from J, with 13 bases in between. The CDR3 has 14 residues. Germline V gene data show CDR1 as LGHNA and CDR2 as YNFKEQ. The CDR3 is CASTGLGSTGELFF. The CDR3 DNA sequence: TGTGCCAGCACAGGGCTAGGGAGCACCGGGGAGCTGTTTTTT.

This clonotype has only a few counts. Written as DNA, the CDR3 is TGCAGCGTCTCACCCGTTCCTAACTATGGCTACACCTTC. Encoded protein: CSVSPVPNYGYTF. J is TRBJ1-2 and V is TRBV29-1; unclear D gene. With 6 bases removed from V and 0 bases from J, the gap between germline ends came to 11 bases. There are 13 residues in the CDR3. Germline values: CDR1 SQVTM, CDR2 ANQGSEA.

For the CDR3, the DNA is TGTGCCAGCAGTGAATACGCAGCGGGGGGTGTAGATACGCAGTATTTT. Translated, it gives CASSEYAAGGVDTQYF. The chain recombines TRBV25-1 with TRBJ2-3, with 9 positions matching TRBD2. Germline lookup yields CDR1 MGHDK and CDR2 SYGVNS. This CDR3 region has 16 residues. Trimming cost V 0 bases and J 5 bases; bases outside gene matches: 6.

This clonotype was observed once. A junction end diverges from the germline sequence, so it may reflect a read error. The chain is built from TRBV7-2 and TRBJ2-7; tentatively, D is TRBD1 (5 bases). This CDR3 region has 9 residues. Germline-derived CDR1 and CDR2 are SGHTA and FQGNSA. This CDR3 is CASSLTVSF. The DNA of the CDR3 is TGTGCCAGCAGCTTGACAGTCAGCTTC.

Ten or more counts support this clonotype. V usage is TRBV7-2 and J usage is TRBJ2-7; D call uncertain. Germline CDR1 SGHTA, CDR2 FQGNSA. The CDR3 is made up of 13 amino acids. Trimming stripped 5 bases from V and 4 bases from J, with 12 bases between. As DNA, the CDR3 is TGTGCCAGCAGCCTCAGGCAGCAGTACGAGCAGTACTTC. Its translation: CASSLRQQYEQYF.

V gene TRBV27 combines with J gene TRBJ2-2; D gene unclear. This CDR3 region has 14 residues. From germline, CDR1 is MNHEY and CDR2 SMNVEV (reference sequence). The V end was cut by 3 bases, the J end by 1 base, with 6 bases between. CDR3 loop: CASSFTMNTGELFF. In DNA, the CDR3 is TGTGCCAGCAGTTTTACCATGAACACCGGGGAGCTGTTTTTT.

This clonotype was found many times. The chain couples TRBV29-1 to TRBJ2-7, with 9 bases matching TRBD1. The junction had 7 bases not matched to a gene; V was cut back by 0 bases and J by 4 bases. Germline lookup yields CDR1 SQVTM and CDR2 ANQGSEA. This CDR3 has 15 amino acids. The CDR3 protein is CSVEDSKTGGYEQYF. The CDR3 coding sequence is TGCAGCGTTGAAGATTCTAAGACAGGGGGGTACGAGCAGTACTTC.

DNA for the CDR3: TGTGCCAGTAGTACTCGGGAGTACCAAGAGACCCAGTACTTC. This encodes CASSTREYQETQYF. The V and J genes are TRBV19 and TRBJ2-5; tentatively, D is TRBD2 (6 bases). Between the trimmed V and J ends, which lost 4 bases and 0 bases, there was a span of 9 bases. The CDR3 extends over 14 amino acids. Germline values: CDR1 LNHDA, CDR2 SQIVND (reference sequence).

This clonotype was seen a few times. The rearrangement joins TRBV12-3 or TRBV12-4 to TRBJ2-5, with a weak D call TRBD2 (7 bases). The CDR3 runs 14 residues. V was shortened by 6 bases and J by 4 bases, with 15 bases between the two germline ends. CDR3 sequence reads: CASRSGGQGETQYF. In nucleotides, the CDR3 is TGTGCCAGCAGGTCGGGGGGCCAAGGAGAGACCCAGTACTTC.

This clonotype was recorded a few times. The CDR3 reads CASSSPPVWEQYF. The CDR3 nucleotides are TGTGCCAGCAGCTCCCCACCCGTTTGGGAGCAGTACTTC. V usage is TRBV7-9 and J usage is TRBJ2-7, with D unclear. Trimming took off 4 bases at V and 7 bases at J, with 14 bases between the two ends. There are 13 residues in the CDR3. Germline V lookup: CDR1 SEHNR, CDR2 FQNEAQ (reference sequence). The full variable domain, rest sourced from reference TRBV7-9 and TRBJ2-7, is DTGVSQNPRHKITKRGQNVTFRCDPISEHNRLYWYRQTLGQGPEFLTYFQNEAQLEKSRLLSDRFSAERPKGSFSTLEIQRTEQGDSAMYLCASSSPPVWEQYFGPGTRLTVT.

The chain combines TRBV29-1 with TRBJ2-5; 7 nucleotides agree with TRBD2. CDR1 SQVTM and CDR2 ANQGSEA come from the germline V gene. V shed 4 bases and J 0 bases; nucleotides not matched to a gene: 5. The CDR3 totals 14 residues. The CDR3 is CSVVLAVYQETQYF. Written as DNA, the CDR3 is TGCAGCGTTGTCCTAGCGGTGTACCAAGAGACCCAGTACTTC.

This clonotype was observed at least ten times. The chain combines TRBV11-2 with TRBJ1-5; D is undetermined. Germline V gene lookup returns CDR1 SGHAT and CDR2 FQNNGV. V lost 5 bases, J lost 0 bases, and 11 bases lay in between. The CDR3 extends over 15 amino acids. CDR3 coding DNA: TGTGCCAGCAGCCCATCTTGGGATAGCAATCAGCCCCAGCATTTT. As protein: CASSPSWDSNQPQHF.

The chain joins TRBV15 to TRBJ2-5; 12 positions match TRBD1. Trimming removed 1 base from V and 1 base from J; junction bases left unmatched: 4. In germline, CDR1 is LNHNV, CDR2 YYDKDF (reference sequence). The CDR3 contains 17 residues. As DNA, the CDR3 is TGTGCCACCAGCAGAGTAGGGACAGGGGGCTTCCAAGAGACCCAGTACTTC. It encodes CATSRVGTGGFQETQYF. Based on the CDR3 plus reference TRBV15 and TRBJ2-5, the full variable domain is DAMVIQNPRYQVTQFGKPVTLSCSQTLNHNVMYWYQQKSSQAPKLLFHYYDKDFNNEADTPDNFQSRRPNTSFCFLDIRSPGLGDTAMYLCATSRVGTGGFQETQYFGPGTRLLVL.

This clonotype was detected only a few times. The chain has TRBV11-3 and TRBJ2-2; TRBD1 might be the D (5 bases). Germline V gene sequence: CDR1 SGHNT, CDR2 YENEEA. The CDR3 is 16 amino acids. Trimming removed 2 bases from V and 3 bases from J, with 13 bases in between. The CDR3 DNA is TGTGCCAGCAGCTTACTCTCAGGGCGGTACACCGGGGAGCTGTTTTTT. Encoded protein: CASSLLSGRYTGELFF. The full variable domain, completed using reference TRBV11-3 and TRBJ2-2, is EAGVVQSPRYKIIEKKQPVAFWCNPISGHNTLYWYLQNLGQGPELLIRYENEEAVDDSQLPKDRFSAERLKGVDSTLKIQPAELGDSAVYLCASSLLSGRYTGELFFGEGSRLTVL.